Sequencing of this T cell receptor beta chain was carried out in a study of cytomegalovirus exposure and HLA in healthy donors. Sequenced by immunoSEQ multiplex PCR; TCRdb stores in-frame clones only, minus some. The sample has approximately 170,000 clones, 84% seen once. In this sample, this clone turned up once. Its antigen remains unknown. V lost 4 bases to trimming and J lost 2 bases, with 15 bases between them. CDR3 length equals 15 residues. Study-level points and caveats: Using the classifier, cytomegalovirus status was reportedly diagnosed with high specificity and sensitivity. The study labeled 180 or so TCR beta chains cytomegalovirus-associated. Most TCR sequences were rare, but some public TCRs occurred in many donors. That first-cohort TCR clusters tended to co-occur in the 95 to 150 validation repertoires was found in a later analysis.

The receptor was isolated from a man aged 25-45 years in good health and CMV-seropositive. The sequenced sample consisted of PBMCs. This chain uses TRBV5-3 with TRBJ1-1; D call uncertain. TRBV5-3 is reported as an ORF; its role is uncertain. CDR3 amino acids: CARSPQDDGNTEAFF. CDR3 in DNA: TGTGCCAGAAGCCCCCAGGATGACGGAAACACTGAAGCTTTCTTT.